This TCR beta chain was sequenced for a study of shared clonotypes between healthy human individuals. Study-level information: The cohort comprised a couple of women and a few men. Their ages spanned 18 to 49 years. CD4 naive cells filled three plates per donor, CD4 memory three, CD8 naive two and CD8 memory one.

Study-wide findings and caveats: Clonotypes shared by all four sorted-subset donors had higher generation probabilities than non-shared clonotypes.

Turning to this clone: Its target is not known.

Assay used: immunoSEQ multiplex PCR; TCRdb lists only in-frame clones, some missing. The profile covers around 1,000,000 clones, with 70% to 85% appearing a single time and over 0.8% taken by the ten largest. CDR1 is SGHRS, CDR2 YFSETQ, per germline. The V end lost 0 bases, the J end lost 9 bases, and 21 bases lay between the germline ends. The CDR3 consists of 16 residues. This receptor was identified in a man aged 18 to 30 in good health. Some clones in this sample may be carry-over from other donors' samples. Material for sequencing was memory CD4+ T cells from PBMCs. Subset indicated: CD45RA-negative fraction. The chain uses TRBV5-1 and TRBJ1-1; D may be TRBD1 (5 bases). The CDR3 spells CASSLGDPAPVLKAFF. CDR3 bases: TGCGCCAGCAGCTTGGGGGACCCGGCACCGGTCTTGAAAGCTTTCTTT.